This entry lists 8 T cell receptor beta chains sequenced from one sample in a study of T cells expressing NK-cell markers. One entry per CDR3 protein, without DNA, is what TCRdb gives after re-calling the 5' RACE reads. Recorded for this sample: around 260,000 distinct CDR3 sequences. What was sequenced was blood T cells: a sorted CD56 or NKG2C T cell subset, CD4+ or CD8+ T cells, or bulk PBMC T cells (not recorded which). Source of these receptors: a woman between 18 and 70 years old in good health.

The chain is built from TRBV7-3 and TRBJ2-3; the D gene TCRdb calls, TRBD2, cannot be checked with no DNA. There are 14 residues in the CDR3. CDR1 is SGHTA and CDR2 is FQGTGA in the germline V gene. The CDR3 sequence is CASSYGGSTDTQYF.

The genes are TRBV28 and TRBJ2-7; TCRdb's D gene call, TRBD1, goes unchecked for lack of DNA. The CDR3 has 14 amino acids. The germline V gene encodes CDR1 MDHEN and CDR2 SYDVKM. CDR3 residues: CASIPTGTGNEQYF.

V usage is TRBV10-3 and J usage is TRBJ2-3. The CDR3 totals 12 residues. CDR1 and CDR2 from the germline V gene are ENHRY and SYGVKD. This CDR3 reads CAIGAATDTQYF.

J is TRBJ2-5 and V is TRBV20-1; TCRdb's D gene call, TRBD2, goes unchecked for lack of DNA. Germline V gene lookup returns CDR1 DFQATT and CDR2 SNEGSKA (reference sequence). The CDR3 runs to 12 residues. CDR3 loop: CRPGLPQETQYF.

The rearrangement joins TRBV7-2 to TRBJ2-1; the D gene TCRdb calls, TRBD1, cannot be checked with no DNA. CDR1 and CDR2 from the germline V gene are SGHTA and FQGNSA. The CDR3 totals 14 residues. The CDR3 protein is CASSLLRGANEQFF.

This chain connects TRBV4-3 to TRBJ1-1; the D gene TCRdb calls, TRBD1, cannot be checked with no DNA. The CDR3 runs 17 residues. Germline-derived CDR1 and CDR2 are LGHNA and YSLEER. This CDR3 is CASSQELTGFLNTEAFF.

The chain carries TRBV20-1 and TRBJ2-1; lacking DNA, the TRBD2 call made by TCRdb goes unchecked. The CDR3 has 14 amino acids. Germline V gives CDR1 DFQATT, CDR2 SNEGSKA (reference sequence). The chain's CDR3 is CSAIRAGARDEQFF.

This chain joins TRBV12-3 or TRBV12-4 and TRBJ1-2; TCRdb designates TRBD1, a call that cannot be tested without DNA. This CDR3 has 12 amino acids. The CDR3: CASSRDGPRGTF.